This TCR beta chain appears in the sequencing data of a study of blood T cell repertoires in COVID-19. TCRdb's copy holds only in-frame clones and misses some; the assay was immunoSEQ multiplex PCR. The sample shows roughly 200,000 clones, 70% to 90% of them seen only once. The CDR3 loop spans 18 amino acids. With 1 base clipped from V and 6 bases from J, the junction kept 9 bases outside the gene matches. CDR1 is MNHEY and CDR2 is SMNVEV in the germline V gene (reference sequence). The receptor's source is a woman aged 40 to 55 who had recovered from COVID-19. The chain carries TRBV27 and TRBJ2-1, with 13 bases lining up with TRBD2. The specimen was peripheral blood. The CDR3, as DNA: TGTGCCAGCAGTTTATACCCTGGGACTAGCGGGATCATCAATGAGCAGTTCTTC. Translated, it gives CASSLYPGTSGIINEQFF.